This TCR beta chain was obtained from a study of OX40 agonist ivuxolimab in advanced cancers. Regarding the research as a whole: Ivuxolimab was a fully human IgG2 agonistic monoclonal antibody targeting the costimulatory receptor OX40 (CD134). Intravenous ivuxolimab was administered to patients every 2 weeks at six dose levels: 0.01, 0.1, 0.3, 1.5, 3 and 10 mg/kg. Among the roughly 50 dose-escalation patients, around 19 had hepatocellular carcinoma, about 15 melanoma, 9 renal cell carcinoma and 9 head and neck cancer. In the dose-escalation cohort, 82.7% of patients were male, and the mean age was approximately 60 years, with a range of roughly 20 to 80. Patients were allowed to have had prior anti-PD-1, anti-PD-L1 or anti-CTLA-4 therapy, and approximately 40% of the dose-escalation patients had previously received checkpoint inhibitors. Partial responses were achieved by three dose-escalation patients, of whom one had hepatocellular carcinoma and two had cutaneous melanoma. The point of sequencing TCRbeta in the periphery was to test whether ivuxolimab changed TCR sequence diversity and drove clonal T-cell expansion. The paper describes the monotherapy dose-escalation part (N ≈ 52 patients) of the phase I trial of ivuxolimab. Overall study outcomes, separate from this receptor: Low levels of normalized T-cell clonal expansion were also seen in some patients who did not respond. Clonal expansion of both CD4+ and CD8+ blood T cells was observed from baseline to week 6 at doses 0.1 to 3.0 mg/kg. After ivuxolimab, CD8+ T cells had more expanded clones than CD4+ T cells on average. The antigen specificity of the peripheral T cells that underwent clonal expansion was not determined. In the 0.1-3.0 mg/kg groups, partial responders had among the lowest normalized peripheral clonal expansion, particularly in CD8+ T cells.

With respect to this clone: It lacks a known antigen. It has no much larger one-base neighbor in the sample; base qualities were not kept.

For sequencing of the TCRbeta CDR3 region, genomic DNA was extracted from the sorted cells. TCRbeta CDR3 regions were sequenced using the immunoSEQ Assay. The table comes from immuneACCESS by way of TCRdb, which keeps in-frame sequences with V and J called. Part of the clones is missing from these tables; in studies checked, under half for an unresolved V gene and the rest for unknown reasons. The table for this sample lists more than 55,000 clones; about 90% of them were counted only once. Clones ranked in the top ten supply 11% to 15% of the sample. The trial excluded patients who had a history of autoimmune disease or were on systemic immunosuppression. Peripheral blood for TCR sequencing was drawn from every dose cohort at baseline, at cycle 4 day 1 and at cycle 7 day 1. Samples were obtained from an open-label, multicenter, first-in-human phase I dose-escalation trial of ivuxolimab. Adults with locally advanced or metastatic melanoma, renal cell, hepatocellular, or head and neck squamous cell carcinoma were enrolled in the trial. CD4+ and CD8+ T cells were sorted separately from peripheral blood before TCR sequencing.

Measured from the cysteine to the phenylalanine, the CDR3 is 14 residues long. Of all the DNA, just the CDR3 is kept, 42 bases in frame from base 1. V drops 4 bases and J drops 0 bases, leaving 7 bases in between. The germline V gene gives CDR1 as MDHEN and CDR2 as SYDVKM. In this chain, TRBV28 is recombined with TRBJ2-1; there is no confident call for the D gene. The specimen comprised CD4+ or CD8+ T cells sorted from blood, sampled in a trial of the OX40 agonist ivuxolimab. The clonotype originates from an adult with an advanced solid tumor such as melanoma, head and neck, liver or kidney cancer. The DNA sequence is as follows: TGTGCCAGCAGTTCAAGGAGCTCCTACAATGAGCAGTTCTTC. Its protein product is CASSSRSSYNEQFF.